This is a list of T cell receptor beta chains from one sample in a study of post-analysis software for immune sequencing data. TCRdb used MiXCR to reprocess the PCR reads, holding one entry per CDR3 protein. Of over 250,000 distinct CDR3 sequences in the sample, 30% to 45% were seen once. The sequenced sample was blood. Every receptor here comes from a girl aged 10 to 17 with multiple sclerosis. The CDR3 runs from the conserved cysteine through the conserved F or W. Fields, in order: D gene, clone size, V gene, J gene, CDR3 protein, CDR3 DNA. The D gene is left open where the match is weak. Size is stated for part of the rows, as once, few or many counts, or as a class when the clone is expanded.

TRBD1	many	TRBV7-2	TRBJ1-2	CASSRGGQDDYGYTF	TGTGCCAGCAGCAGGGGGGGACAGGATGACTATGGCTACACCTTC
NA	many	TRBV7-3	TRBJ2-1	CASSLKVGQPYNEQFF	TGTGCCAGCAGCTTAAAAGTAGGACAACCCTACAATGAGCAGTTCTTC
NA	many	TRBV29-1	TRBJ2-1	CSVEDPRGAYEQFF	TGCAGCGTTGAAGATCCCCGGGGGGCATATGAGCAGTTCTTC
NA	many	TRBV7-9	TRBJ1-2	CASSIDYGYTF	TGTGCCAGCAGCATTGACTATGGCTACACCTTC
NA	many	TRBV5-1	TRBJ2-5	CASSLMSTETQYF	TGCGCCAGCAGCTTAATGAGCACGGAGACCCAGTACTTC
TRBD2	many	TRBV5-1	TRBJ2-3	CASSPGLAGGTGTDTQYF	TGCGCCAGCAGCCCGGGACTAGCGGGGGGCACGGGCACAGATACGCAGTATTTT
NA	few	TRBV19	TRBJ1-2	CASSMEGIGAKGYTF	TGTGCCAGTAGTATGGAAGGGATAGGGGCAAAGGGCTACACCTTC
TRBD2	once	TRBV29-1	TRBJ2-1	CSAVAGFYNEQFF	TGCAGCGCCGTAGCGGGATTCTACAATGAGCAGTTCTTC
NA	many	TRBV15	TRBJ1-4	CATSNDHPTNEKLFF	TGTGCCACCAGCAACGACCACCCAACTAATGAAAAACTGTTTTTT
TRBD2	NA	TRBV6-2/TRBV6-3	TRBJ2-7	CASSYLREKSHEQYF	TGTGCCAGCAGTTACCTGCGGGAGAAGAGTCACGAGCAGTACTTC
TRBD1	NA	TRBV6-2/TRBV6-3	TRBJ1-5	CASSYDRGAKPQHF	TGTGCCAGCAGTTACGACAGGGGGGCGAAGCCCCAGCATTTT